This TCR beta chain was recovered during a study of Ad26.COV2.S vaccination and SARS-CoV-2 variants. Study context: Participant was drawn from the COV1001 Ad26.COV2.S trial arm. Broader study findings: Participants given vaccine showed non-spike TCR breadth similar to that of placebo recipients.

The table lists this clone with a count of one. The antigen remains unidentified. Within the sample, other DNA sequences also encode this same CDR3. Specified treatment: 15 to 20 received Ad26.COV2.S at low or high dose, single or two shots; about five received placebo; per-sample allocation not given. Sampling occurred on day 63 after the first vaccine or placebo injection. This CDR3 is built from 13 residues. Trimming took off 3 bases at V and 1 base at J, with 6 bases between the two ends. Germline-derived CDR1 and CDR2 are LNHDA and SQIVND (reference sequence). TCRdb's table, derived via immunoSEQ multiplex PCR, lists solely in-frame clones and lacks some. The sample shows fewer than 500,000 clones, approximately 92% of them seen only once.

The sample here was peripheral blood, taken in a trial of Ad26.COV2.S vaccine versus placebo. This sequence originates from a person aged 18 to 59 who received the Ad26.COV2.S COVID-19 vaccine or a placebo. This sequence joins TRBV19 and TRBJ1-1; D unclear. The CDR3 here is CASSIPGNTEAFF. Here the CDR3 DNA reads TGTGCCAGTAGTATTCCAGGGAACACTGAAGCTTTCTTT.